Listed below are T cell receptor beta chains from one sample, sequenced in a study of STAT5B mutations in CD4+ large granular lymphocyte leukemia. The data were produced by immunoSEQ multiplex PCR, yet TCRdb's version contains in-frame clones alone and is incomplete. The sample lists around 35,000 clones, 65% to 70% occurring once. Sequenced input: CD4+ T cells from blood buffy coats. The receptors were sampled from a human donor in good health. Each CDR3 is given with its conserved first and last residue. Each record gives: J gene, clone size, V gene, D gene, CDR3 protein, CDR3 DNA. A D gene is named only where the DNA matches it firmly. Part of the rows lack a size; the others show once, few, many or a class for expanded clones.

TRBJ1-2,-,TRBV7-9,-,CASSLALRDYGYTF,TGTGCCAGCAGCTTAGCGCTAAGGGACTATGGCTACACCTTC
TRBJ1-6,-,TRBV19,-,CASSIRGSYNSPLHF,TGTGCCAGTAGTATTCGAGGATCCTATAATTCACCCCTCCACTTT
TRBJ2-1,-,TRBV27,-,CASSLRGGPYNEQFF,TGTGCCAGCAGTTTGAGGGGGGGGCCCTACAATGAGCAGTTCTTC
TRBJ1-2,-,TRBV5-1,-,CASSLAGEKRGGYTF,TGCGCCAGCAGCTTGGCCGGCGAAAAAAGGGGAGGCTACACCTTC
TRBJ2-5,-,TRBV7-7,TRBD2,CASSRGSGGGETQYF,TGTGCTAGCAGCCGTGGTAGCGGGGGCGGTGAGACCCAGTACTTC
TRBJ1-5,-,TRBV29-1,-,CSVGHAVYQPQHF,TGCAGCGTTGGCCATGCAGTGTATCAGCCCCAGCATTTT
TRBJ1-6,-,TRBV10-2,TRBD1,CASSEHGQGAGNSPLHF,TGCGCCAGCAGTGAGCATGGACAGGGGGCCGGGAATTCACCCCTCCACTTT
TRBJ1-1,-,TRBV19,-,CASSLTGDTEAFF,TGTGCCAGTAGTCTTACAGGCGACACTGAAGCTTTCTTT
TRBJ2-3,-,TRBV5-1,TRBD2,CASSQGLAGGGDTQYF,TGCGCCAGCAGCCAGGGACTAGCGGGGGGTGGTGATACGCAGTATTTT
TRBJ2-7,-,TRBV6-1,TRBD1,CASSERADRVPYEQYF,TGTGCCAGCAGTGAACGAGCCGACAGGGTCCCCTACGAGCAGTACTTC
TRBJ2-1,-,TRBV7-9,-,CASSPDLSSYNEQFF,TGTGCCAGCAGCCCGGACCTAAGCTCCTACAATGAGCAGTTCTTC
TRBJ1-1,-,TRBV12-5,TRBD1,CASGWDRGVGTEAFF,TGTGCTAGTGGCTGGGACAGGGGAGTTGGCACTGAAGCTTTCTTT
TRBJ1-4,-,TRBV4-3,TRBD1,CASSLDRGGEKLFF,TGCGCCAGCAGCCTCGACAGGGGAGGGGAAAAACTGTTTTTT
TRBJ1-3,-,TRBV5-1,TRBD1,CASSGTGDGNTIYF,TGCGCCAGCAGCGGGACAGGGGATGGAAACACCATATATTTT
TRBJ2-2,few,TRBV5-5,-,CASSLGALDTGELFF,TGTGCCAGCAGCTTGGGGGCCCTGGACACCGGGGAGCTGTTTTTT
TRBJ2-1,-,TRBV18,-,CASSPPRGDSEQFF,TGTGCCAGCTCACCACCGAGGGGGGATAGTGAGCAGTTCTTC
TRBJ2-7,-,TRBV27,TRBD2,CASSSLGLASYEQYF,TGTGCCAGCAGTAGCCTGGGACTAGCCTCTTACGAGCAGTACTTC
TRBJ2-7,-,TRBV7-2,-,CASSLRPGQAYEQYF,TGTGCCAGCAGCTTACGGCCCGGACAAGCCTACGAGCAGTACTTC
TRBJ2-3,-,TRBV5-1,TRBD2,CASSLGASGGSDTQYF,TGCGCCAGCAGCTTGGGGGCTAGCGGGGGGTCAGATACGCAGTATTTT
TRBJ1-2,-,TRBV5-5,-,CASSLQEGGGYGYTF,TGTGCCAGCAGCCTCCAGGAAGGGGGGGGCTATGGCTACACCTTC
TRBJ1-4,few,TRBV6-5,TRBD1,CASTTSGRGREKLFF,TGTGCCAGCACCACAAGTGGCAGGGGGAGGGAAAAACTGTTTTTT
TRBJ1-2,-,TRBV6-1,TRBD1,CASSAGTVPNYGYTF,TGTGCCAGCAGTGCCGGGACAGTCCCTAACTATGGCTACACCTTC
TRBJ2-7,few,TRBV19,TRBD1,CASRETGGLYEQYF,TGTGCCAGTAGGGAGACAGGGGGCCTATACGAGCAGTACTTC
TRBJ2-3,few,TRBV6-6,TRBD2,CASRQTSGSTDTQYF,TGTGCCAGCAGGCAGACTAGCGGGAGCACAGATACGCAGTATTTT
TRBJ1-2,few,TRBV4-3,-,CASSQGVGIRYTF,TGCGCCAGCAGCCAAGGGGTCGGGATCCGCTACACCTTC
TRBJ2-3,-,TRBV5-6,-,CASSLARTDTQYF,TGTGCCAGCAGCTTGGCCCGGACAGATACGCAGTATTTT
TRBJ1-2,-,TRBV6-5,-,CASSYRGYGYTF,TGTGCCAGCAGTTACCGTGGCTATGGCTACACCTTC
TRBJ1-2,few,TRBV6-4,-,CASSDSRGGYTF,TGTGCCAGCAGTGACTCTCGCGGAGGCTACACCTTC
TRBJ2-7,-,TRBV6-1,-,CASSAGISGTPYEQYF,TGTGCCAGCAGTGCGGGAATATCAGGGACTCCCTACGAGCAGTACTTC
TRBJ2-2,few,TRBV7-8,TRBD1,CASSAQGYMGELFF,TGTGCCAGCAGCGCACAGGGGTATATGGGGGAGCTGTTTTTT
TRBJ1-2,-,TRBV12-5,-,CASLKTGLGYGYTF,TGTGCTAGCCTGAAGACGGGGCTTGGCTATGGCTACACCTTC
TRBJ1-4,few,TRBV19,-,CASKDRIATNEKLFF,TGTGCCAGTAAAGACAGGATTGCAACTAATGAAAAACTGTTTTTT
TRBJ1-3,-,TRBV7-6,-,CASSLEVGRASGNTIYF,TGTGCCAGCAGCTTAGAGGTTGGCAGGGCTTCTGGAAACACCATATATTTT
TRBJ2-5,-,TRBV7-7,TRBD2,CASSPPGRGETQYF,TGTGCCAGCAGCCCCCCCGGGAGGGGAGAGACCCAGTACTTC
TRBJ1-1,few,TRBV2,TRBD1,CASRTGPWTEAFF,TGTGCCAGCAGGACAGGGCCATGGACTGAAGCTTTCTTT
TRBJ1-2,-,TRBV29-1,-,CSVEAGNGYTF,TGCAGCGTTGAAGCCGGGAATGGCTACACCTTC
TRBJ1-2,-,TRBV9,-,CASSVGGGHNNYGYTF,TGTGCCAGCAGCGTAGGGGGGGGGCATAATAACTATGGCTACACCTTC
TRBJ2-3,-,TRBV18,-,CASSPLAGFSDTQYF,TGTGCCAGCTCACCGTTAGCCGGATTCTCAGATACGCAGTATTTT
TRBJ2-5,-,TRBV5-1,-,CASSLGGYQETQYF,TGCGCCAGCAGCTTGGGGGGTTACCAAGAGACCCAGTACTTC
TRBJ1-1,-,TRBV4-2,TRBD1,CASSQGQSLGWAFF,TGTGCCAGCAGCCAGGGACAGTCTCTAGGTTGGGCTTTCTTT